This section outlines one TCR beta chain sequence together with its context. No antigen is known for it. CDR1 is LNHDA, CDR2 SQIVND, per germline (reference sequence). This CDR3 is 14 amino acids long. Trimming took off 3 bases at V and 5 bases at J, with 13 bases between the two ends. TCRdb fed the reads into MiXCR, producing one record per CDR3 protein. Among approximately 1,000,000 distinct CDR3 sequences, about a third were seen once, and the ten largest hold about 14%. The data originate from a study of T cell repertoires in cytomegalovirus infection. Points from the study as a whole: The ex vivo response was dominated by HLA-C-restricted CMV-specific TCR beta clonotypes.

Material: cultured CD8+ T cells from PBMCs, obtained from culture after CMV antigen stimulation. V usage is TRBV19 and J usage is TRBJ2-5; no clear D gene. This receptor was taken from a human donor in good health (CMV status not recorded). Some clones in this sample may be carry-over from other donors' samples. The CDR3: CASSMNGFDETQYF. The CDR3 nucleotides read TGTGCCAGTAGTATGAACGGGTTCGACGAGACCCAGTACTTC.